The present TCR beta chain was sequenced within a study of identical twins. TCRdb re-called the 5' RACE reads through MiXCR, storing one row per CDR3 protein. The sample holds a few hundred thousand distinct CDR3 sequences, approximately 9.6% seen once. Trimming took 4 bases from V and 4 from J, leaving 14 bases between them. CDR3 size: 14 residues. Germline lookup yields CDR1 SQVTM and CDR2 ANQGSEA. This clonotype was counted ten times or more. These data are also associated with another study on yellow fever vaccine responses in identical twins. That work adds: Reportedly, the response of twins' T cells to the vaccine seemed partly convergent, partly personalized.

The V and J genes are TRBV29-1 and TRBJ2-1; D is perhaps TRBD2 (6 bases). The TCR comes from a woman younger than 35 in good health. Sequenced: PBMCs. In DNA, the CDR3 is TGCAGCGTTGTCCCGGGGGACGGGTACAATGAGCAGTTCTTC. The encoded protein is CSVVPGDGYNEQFF.